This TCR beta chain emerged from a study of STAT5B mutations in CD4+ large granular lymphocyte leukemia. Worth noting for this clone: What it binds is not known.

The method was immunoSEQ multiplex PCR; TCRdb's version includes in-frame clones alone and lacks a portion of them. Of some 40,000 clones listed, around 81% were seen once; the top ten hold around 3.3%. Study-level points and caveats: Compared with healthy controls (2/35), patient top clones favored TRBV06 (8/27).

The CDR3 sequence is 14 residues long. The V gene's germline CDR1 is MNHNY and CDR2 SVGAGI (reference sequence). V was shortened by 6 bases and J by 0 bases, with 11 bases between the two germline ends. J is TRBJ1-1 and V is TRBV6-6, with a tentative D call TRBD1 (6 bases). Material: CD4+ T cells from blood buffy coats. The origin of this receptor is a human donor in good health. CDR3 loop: CASRVQGVNTEAFF. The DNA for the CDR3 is TGTGCCAGCAGGGTACAGGGAGTGAACACTGAAGCTTTCTTT.